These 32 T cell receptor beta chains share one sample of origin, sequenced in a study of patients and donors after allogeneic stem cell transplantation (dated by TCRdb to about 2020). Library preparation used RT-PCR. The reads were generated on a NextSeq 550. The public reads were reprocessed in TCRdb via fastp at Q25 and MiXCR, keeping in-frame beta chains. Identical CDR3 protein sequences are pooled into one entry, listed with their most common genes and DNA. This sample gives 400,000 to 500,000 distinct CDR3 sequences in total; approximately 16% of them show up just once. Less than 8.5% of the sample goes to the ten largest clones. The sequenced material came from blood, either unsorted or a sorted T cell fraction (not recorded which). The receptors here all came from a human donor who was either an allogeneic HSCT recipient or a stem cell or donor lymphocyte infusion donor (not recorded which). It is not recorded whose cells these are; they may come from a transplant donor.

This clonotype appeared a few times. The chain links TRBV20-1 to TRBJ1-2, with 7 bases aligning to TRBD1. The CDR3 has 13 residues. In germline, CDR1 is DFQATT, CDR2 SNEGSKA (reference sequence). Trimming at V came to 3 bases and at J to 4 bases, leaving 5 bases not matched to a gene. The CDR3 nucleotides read TGCAGTGCTAGGAGGGAGGGGGCCTATGGCTACACCTTC. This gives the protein CSARREGAYGYTF.

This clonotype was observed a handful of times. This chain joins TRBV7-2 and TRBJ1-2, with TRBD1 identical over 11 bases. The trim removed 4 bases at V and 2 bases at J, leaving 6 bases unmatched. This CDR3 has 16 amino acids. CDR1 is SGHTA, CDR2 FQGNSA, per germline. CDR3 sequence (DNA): TGTGCCAGCAGCTCAGCTCGGACAGGGGGCAACTATGGCTACACCTTC. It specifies CASSSARTGGNYGYTF. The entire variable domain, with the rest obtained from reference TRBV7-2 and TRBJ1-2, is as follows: GAGVSQSPSNKVTEKGKDVELRCDPISGHTALYWYRQSLGQGLEFLIYFQGNSAPDKSGLPSDRFSAERTGGSVSTLTIQRTQQEDSAVYLCASSSARTGGNYGYTFGSGTRLTVV.

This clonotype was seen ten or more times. The DNA of the CDR3 is TGCGCCAGCAGCTTGTCGGGGGGCTCGAACACCGGGGAGCTGTTTTTT. Its translation is CASSLSGGSNTGELFF. The J gene is TRBJ2-2, the V gene TRBV5-1; D possibly corresponds to TRBD2 (7 bases). The V gene lost 1 base and the J gene lost 0 bases, with 10 bases spanning the gap. This CDR3 comprises 16 residues. Germline CDR1 SGHRS, CDR2 YFSETQ.

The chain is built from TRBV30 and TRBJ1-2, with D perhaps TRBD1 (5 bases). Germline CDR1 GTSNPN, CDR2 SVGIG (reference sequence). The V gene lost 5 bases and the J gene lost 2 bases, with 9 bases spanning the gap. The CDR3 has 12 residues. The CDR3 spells CAWGTDNYGYTF. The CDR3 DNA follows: TGTGCCTGGGGGACGGACAACTATGGCTACACCTTC.

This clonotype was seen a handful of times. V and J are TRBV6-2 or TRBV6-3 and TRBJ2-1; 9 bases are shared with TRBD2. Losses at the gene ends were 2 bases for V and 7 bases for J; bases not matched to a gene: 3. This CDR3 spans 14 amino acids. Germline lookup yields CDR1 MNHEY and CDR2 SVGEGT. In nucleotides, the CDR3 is TGTGCCAGCAGTTACGCGGGGGGGCCTAATGAGCAGTTCTTC. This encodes CASSYAGGPNEQFF.

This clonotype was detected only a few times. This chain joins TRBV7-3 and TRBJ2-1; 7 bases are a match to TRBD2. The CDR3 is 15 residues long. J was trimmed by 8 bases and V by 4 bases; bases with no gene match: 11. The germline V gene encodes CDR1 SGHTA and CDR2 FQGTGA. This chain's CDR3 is CASSSTSVGIDEQFF. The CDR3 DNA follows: TGTGCCAGCAGCTCCACTAGCGTAGGGATCGATGAGCAGTTCTTC.

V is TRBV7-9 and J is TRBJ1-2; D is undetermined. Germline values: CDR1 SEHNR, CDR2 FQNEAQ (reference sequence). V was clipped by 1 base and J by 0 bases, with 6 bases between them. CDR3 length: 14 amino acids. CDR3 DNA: TGTGCCAGCAGCTTAGGCACTGCTAACTATGGCTACACCTTC. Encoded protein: CASSLGTANYGYTF.

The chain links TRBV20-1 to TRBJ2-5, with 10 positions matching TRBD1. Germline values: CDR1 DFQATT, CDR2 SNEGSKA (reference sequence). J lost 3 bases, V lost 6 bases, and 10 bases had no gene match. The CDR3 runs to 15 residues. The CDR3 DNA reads TGCAGTGCCCCGGGACCGACAGGGGGCGAAGAGACCCAGTACTTC. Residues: CSAPGPTGGEETQYF.

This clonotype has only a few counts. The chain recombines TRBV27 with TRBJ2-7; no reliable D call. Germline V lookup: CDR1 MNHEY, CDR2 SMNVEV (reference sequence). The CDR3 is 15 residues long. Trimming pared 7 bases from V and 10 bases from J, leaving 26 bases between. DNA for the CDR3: TGTGCCAGCATGCGACTTAAAACCCCCCGGCCCTCCCAGTACTTC. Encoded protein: CASMRLKTPRPSQYF.

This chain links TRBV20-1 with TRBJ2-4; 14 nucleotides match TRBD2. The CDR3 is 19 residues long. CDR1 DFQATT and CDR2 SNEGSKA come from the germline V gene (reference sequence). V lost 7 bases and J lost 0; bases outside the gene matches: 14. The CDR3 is CSVREGTSGGPLAKNIQYF. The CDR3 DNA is TGCAGTGTAAGGGAGGGGACTAGCGGGGGACCCCTAGCCAAAAACATTCAGTACTTC.

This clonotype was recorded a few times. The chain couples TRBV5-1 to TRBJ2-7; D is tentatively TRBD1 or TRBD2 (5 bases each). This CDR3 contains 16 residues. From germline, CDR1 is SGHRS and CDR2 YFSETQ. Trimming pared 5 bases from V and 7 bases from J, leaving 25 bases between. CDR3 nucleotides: TGCGCCAGCAGTTTCCGGGGCCGCTCCGACACTAAAGAGCAGTACTTC. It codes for CASSFRGRSDTKEQYF.

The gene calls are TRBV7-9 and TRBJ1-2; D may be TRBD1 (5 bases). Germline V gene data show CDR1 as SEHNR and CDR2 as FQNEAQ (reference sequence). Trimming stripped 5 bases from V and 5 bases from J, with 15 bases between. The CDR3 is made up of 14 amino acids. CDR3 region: CASSPRWGVYGYTF. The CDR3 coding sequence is TGTGCCAGCAGCCCCCGTTGGGGGGTTTATGGCTACACCTTC.

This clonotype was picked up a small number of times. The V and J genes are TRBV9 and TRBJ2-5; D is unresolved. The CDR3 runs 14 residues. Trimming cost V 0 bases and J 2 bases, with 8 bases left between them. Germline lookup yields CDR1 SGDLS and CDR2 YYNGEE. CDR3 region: CASSVEVGQETQYF. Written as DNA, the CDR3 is TGTGCCAGCAGCGTAGAGGTTGGACAAGAGACCCAGTACTTC.

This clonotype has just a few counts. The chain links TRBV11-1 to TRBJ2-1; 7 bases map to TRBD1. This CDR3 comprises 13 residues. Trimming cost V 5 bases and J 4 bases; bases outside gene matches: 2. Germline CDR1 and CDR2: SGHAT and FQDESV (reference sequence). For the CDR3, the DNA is TGTGCCAGCAGCAGGACAGGTTACAATGAGCAGTTCTTC. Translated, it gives CASSRTGYNEQFF.

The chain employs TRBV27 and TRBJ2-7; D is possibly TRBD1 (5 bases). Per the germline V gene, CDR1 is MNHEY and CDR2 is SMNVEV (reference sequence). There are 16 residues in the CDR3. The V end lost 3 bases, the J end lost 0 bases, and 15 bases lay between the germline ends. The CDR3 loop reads CASSFSIQASSYEQYF. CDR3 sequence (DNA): TGTGCCAGCAGTTTTTCAATACAGGCTAGCTCCTACGAGCAGTACTTC.

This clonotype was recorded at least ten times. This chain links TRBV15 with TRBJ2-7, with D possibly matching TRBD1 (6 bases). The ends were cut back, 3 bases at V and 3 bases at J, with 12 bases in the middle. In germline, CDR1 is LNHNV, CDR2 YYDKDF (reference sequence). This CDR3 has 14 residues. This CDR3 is CATSRTGQLYEQYF. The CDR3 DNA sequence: TGTGCCACCAGCAGGACGGGACAACTCTACGAGCAGTACTTC.

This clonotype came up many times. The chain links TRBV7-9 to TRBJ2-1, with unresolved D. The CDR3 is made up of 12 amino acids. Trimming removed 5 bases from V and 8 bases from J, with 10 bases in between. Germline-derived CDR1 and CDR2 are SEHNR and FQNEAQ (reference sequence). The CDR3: CASSTDSYEQFF. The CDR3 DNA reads TGTGCCAGCAGCACTGACTCGTATGAGCAGTTCTTC. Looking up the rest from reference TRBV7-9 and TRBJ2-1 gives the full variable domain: DTGVSQNPRHKITKRGQNVTFRCDPISEHNRLYWYRQTLGQGPEFLTYFQNEAQLEKSRLLSDRFSAERPKGSFSTLEIQRTEQGDSAMYLCASSTDSYEQFFGPGTRLTVL.

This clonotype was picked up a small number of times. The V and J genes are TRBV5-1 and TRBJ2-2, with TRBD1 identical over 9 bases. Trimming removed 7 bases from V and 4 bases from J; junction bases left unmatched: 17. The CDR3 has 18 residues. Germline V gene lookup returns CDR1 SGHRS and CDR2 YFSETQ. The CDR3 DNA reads TGCGCCAGCGGGATCCACCGGGACAGGGCTTTCGTCACCGGGGAGCTGTTTTTT. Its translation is CASGIHRDRAFVTGELFF.

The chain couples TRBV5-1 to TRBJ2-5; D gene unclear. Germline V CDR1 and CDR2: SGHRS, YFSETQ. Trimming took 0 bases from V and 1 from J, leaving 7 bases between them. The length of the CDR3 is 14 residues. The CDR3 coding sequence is TGCGCCAGCAGCTTGGAGACGTTCCAAGAGACCCAGTACTTC. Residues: CASSLETFQETQYF.

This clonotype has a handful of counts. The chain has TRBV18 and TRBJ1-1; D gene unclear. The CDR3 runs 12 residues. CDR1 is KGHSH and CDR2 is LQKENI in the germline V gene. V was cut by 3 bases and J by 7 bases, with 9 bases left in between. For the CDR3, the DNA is TGTGCCAGCTCACCCCTGGGCAGTGAAGCTTTCTTT. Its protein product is CASSPLGSEAFF.

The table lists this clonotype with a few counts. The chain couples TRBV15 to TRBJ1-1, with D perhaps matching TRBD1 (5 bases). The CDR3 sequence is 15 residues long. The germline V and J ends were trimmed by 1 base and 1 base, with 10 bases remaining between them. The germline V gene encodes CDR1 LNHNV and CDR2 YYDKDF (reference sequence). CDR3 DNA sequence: TGTGCCACCAGCAGAGTTGGGGGGGAGAACACTGAAGCTTTCTTT. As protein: CATSRVGGENTEAFF.

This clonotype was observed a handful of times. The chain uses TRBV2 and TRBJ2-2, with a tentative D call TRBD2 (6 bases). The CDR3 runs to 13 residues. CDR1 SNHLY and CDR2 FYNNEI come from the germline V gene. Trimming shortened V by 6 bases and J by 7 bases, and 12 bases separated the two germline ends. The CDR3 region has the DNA TGTGCCAGCAGCGGGACTTTGGGCGGGGAGCTGTTTTTT. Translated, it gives CASSGTLGGELFF. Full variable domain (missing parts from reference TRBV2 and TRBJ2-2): EPEVTQTPSHQVTQMGQEVILRCVPISNHLYFYWYRQILGQKVEFLVSFYNNEISEKSEIFDDQFSVERPDGSNFTLKIRSTKLEDSAMYFCASSGTLGGELFFGEGSRLTVL.

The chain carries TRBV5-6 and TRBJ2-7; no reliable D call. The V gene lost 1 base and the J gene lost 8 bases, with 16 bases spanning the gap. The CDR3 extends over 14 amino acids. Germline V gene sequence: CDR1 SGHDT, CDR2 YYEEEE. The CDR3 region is CASSLLTAPLQQYF. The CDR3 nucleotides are TGTGCCAGCAGCTTGCTGACGGCCCCTCTCCAGCAGTACTTC.

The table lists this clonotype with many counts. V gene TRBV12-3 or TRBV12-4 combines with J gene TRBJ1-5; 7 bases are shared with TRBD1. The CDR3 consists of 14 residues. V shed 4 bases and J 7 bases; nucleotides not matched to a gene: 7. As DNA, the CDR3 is TGTGCCAGCAGTTCCGACAGGGTGCGGCAGCCCCAGCATTTT. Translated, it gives CASSSDRVRQPQHF.

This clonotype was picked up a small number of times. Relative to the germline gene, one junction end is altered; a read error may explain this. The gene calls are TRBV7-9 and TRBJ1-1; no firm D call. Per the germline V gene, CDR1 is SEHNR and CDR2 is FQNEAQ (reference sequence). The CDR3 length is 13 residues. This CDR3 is CASSSRPNAEAFF. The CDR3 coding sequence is TGTGCCAGCAGCTCCCGACCGAACGCTGAAGCTTTCTTT. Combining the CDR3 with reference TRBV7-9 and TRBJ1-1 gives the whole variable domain DTGVSQNPRHKITKRGQNVTFRCDPISEHNRLYWYRQTLGQGPEFLTYFQNEAQLEKSRLLSDRFSAERPKGSFSTLEIQRTEQGDSAMYLCASSSRPNAEAFFGQGTRLTVV.

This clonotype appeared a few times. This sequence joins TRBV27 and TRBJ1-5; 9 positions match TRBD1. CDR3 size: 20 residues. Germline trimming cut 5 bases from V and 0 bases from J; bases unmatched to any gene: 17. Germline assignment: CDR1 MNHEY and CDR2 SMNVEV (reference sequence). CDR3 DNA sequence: TGTGCCAGCAGTCCCATCCCCGGGACAGGGTATAGGAATAGCAATCAGCCCCAGCATTTT. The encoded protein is CASSPIPGTGYRNSNQPQHF.

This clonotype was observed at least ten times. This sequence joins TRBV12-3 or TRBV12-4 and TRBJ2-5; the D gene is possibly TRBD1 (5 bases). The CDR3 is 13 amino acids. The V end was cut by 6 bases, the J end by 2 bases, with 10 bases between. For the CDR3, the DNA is TGTGCCAGCAGCTTCAGGGAACAAGAGACCCAGTACTTC. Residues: CASSFREQETQYF.

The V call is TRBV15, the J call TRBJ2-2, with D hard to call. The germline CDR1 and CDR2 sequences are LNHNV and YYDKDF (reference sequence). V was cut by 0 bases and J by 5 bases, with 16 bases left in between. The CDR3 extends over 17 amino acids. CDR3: CATSRDPGQARTGELFF. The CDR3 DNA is TGTGCCACCAGCAGAGATCCCGGTCAGGCGAGAACCGGGGAGCTGTTTTTT.

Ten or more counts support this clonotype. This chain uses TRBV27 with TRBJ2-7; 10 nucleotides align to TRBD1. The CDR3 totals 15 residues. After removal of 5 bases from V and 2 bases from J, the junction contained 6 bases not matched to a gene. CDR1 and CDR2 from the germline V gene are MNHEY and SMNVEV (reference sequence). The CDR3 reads CASSLVGTGAYEQYF. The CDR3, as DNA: TGTGCCAGCAGTCTAGTCGGGACAGGGGCCTACGAGCAGTACTTC.

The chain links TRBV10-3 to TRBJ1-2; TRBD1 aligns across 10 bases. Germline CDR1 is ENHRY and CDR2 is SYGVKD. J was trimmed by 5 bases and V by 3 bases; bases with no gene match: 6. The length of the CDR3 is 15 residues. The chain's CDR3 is CAISDQWDRGYGYTF. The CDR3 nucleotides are TGTGCCATCAGTGACCAGTGGGACAGGGGTTATGGCTACACCTTC.

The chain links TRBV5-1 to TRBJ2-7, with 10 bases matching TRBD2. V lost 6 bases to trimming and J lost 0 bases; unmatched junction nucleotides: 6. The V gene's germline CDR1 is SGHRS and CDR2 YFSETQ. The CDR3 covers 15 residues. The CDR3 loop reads CASKTSGVSSYEQYF. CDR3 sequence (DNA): TGCGCCAGCAAAACTAGCGGGGTTAGCTCCTACGAGCAGTACTTC.

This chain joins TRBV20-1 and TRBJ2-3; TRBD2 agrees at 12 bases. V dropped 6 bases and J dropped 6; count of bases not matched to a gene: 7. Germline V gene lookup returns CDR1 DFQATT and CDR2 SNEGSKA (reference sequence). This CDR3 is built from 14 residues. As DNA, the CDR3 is TGCAGTGCAGCCTACGGGACTAGCGGGGATACGCAGTATTTT. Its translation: CSAAYGTSGDTQYF.